This T cell receptor beta chain was recovered during a study of blood T cell repertoires in COVID-19. This CDR3 spans 13 amino acids. V was clipped by 5 bases and J by 9 bases, with 14 bases between them. Germline V gene lookup returns CDR1 MNHEY and CDR2 SVGEGT. The participants were between about 18 and 89 years old and came from some 23 US areas. Cohort allocation depended upon clinical history that participants reported. Recovered status in Cohort 3 required two negative PCRs, clearance, or symptom resolution. Original processing methods: Reference gene primer amplification yielded estimated nucleated cell counts. The data were produced by immunoSEQ multiplex PCR, yet TCRdb's version contains in-frame clones alone and is incomplete. For V, J and clone size, that table is used; D and trimming come from the DNA. The sample consists of 390,000 or so clones, approximately 87% of them appearing once.

The receptor's source is a woman aged 45-65 years who had recovered from COVID-19. The gene calls are TRBV6-2 or TRBV6-3 and TRBJ1-5, with D uncertain. Sequenced material: PBMCs or T cells enriched from blood (not recorded which). As DNA, the CDR3 is TGTGCCAGCAGTGATACCCGGGGAGGGCCCCAGCATTTT. It is translated as CASSDTRGGPQHF.